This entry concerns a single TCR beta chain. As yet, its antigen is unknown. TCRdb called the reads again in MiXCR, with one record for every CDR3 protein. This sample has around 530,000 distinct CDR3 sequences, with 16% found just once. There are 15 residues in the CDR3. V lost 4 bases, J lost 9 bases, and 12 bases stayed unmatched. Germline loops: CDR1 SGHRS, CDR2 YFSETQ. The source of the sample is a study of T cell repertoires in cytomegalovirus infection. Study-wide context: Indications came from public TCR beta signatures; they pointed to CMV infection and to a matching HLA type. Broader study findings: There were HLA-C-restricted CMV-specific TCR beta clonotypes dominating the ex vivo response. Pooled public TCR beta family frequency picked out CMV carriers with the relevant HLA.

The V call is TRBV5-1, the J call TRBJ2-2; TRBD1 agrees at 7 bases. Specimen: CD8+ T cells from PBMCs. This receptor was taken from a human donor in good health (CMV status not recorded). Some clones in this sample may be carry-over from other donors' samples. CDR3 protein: CASSLTLGQSRELFF. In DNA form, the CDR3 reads TGCGCCAGCAGCCTAACTCTGGGACAGAGTAGGGAGCTGTTTTTT. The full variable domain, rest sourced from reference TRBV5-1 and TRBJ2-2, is KAGVTQTPRYLIKTRGQQVTLSCSPISGHRSVSWYQQTPGQGLQFLFEYFSETQRNKGNFPGRFSGRQFSNSRSEMNVSTLELGDSALYLCASSLTLGQSRELFFGEGSRLTVL.